This T cell receptor beta chain stems from a study of PD-1 blockade in classical Hodgkin lymphoma. Study in general: Patients received nivolumab 3 mg/kg intravenously every 2 weeks.

Relapses following autologous stem cell transplantation were seen in all patients, with brentuximab vedotin exposure varying. Study-wide results and caveats: Relative to healthy donors, newly diagnosed patients reportedly had lower baseline TCR diversity, which was reported as lower still in relapsed/refractory patients. Complete responders possessed baseline diversity comparable to newly diagnosed patients. Researchers reported that CD4+ TCR diversity, though not CD8+, rose significantly by C4D1.

A word on this clone: Its antigen is currently unknown.

The CDR3 runs to 13 residues. V was trimmed by 0 bases and J by 5 bases, leaving 7 bases between them. CDR1 is MNHNY and CDR2 is SVGAGI in the germline V gene (reference sequence). Generated by immunoSEQ multiplex PCR, the TCRdb table keeps only in-frame clones and is missing some. The data hold tens of thousands of clones, with approximately 94% observed a single time. This sequence originates from a human donor with classical Hodgkin lymphoma. Specimen: peripheral blood mononuclear cells (PBMCs), collected at baseline. J is TRBJ2-5 and V is TRBV6-6; unclear D gene. CDR3 sequence (DNA): TGTGCCAGCAGTTACTCGGTATCGGAGACCCAGTACTTC. Translating it yields CASSYSVSETQYF.